This T cell receptor beta chain was identified during a study of sequential checkpoint blockade in melanoma. The overall study: Each arm's sequence ended with maintenance nivolumab.

Stated treatment: randomized to nivolumab then ipilimumab (arm A) or the reverse (arm B). V was clipped by 4 bases and J by 6 bases; unmatched bases: 7. The V gene's germline CDR1 is LNHDA and CDR2 SQIVND (reference sequence). The CDR3 is 15 residues long. Generated by immunoSEQ multiplex PCR, the TCRdb table keeps only in-frame clones and is missing some. Found here are 30,000 to 35,000 clones, more than 70% of them singletons; the top ten hold around 19%. Sample: CD8+ T cells sorted from blood (inferred from file names), taken from a patient given nivolumab and ipilimumab in sequence. The receptor's source is a human donor with melanoma. The chain is built from TRBV19 and TRBJ2-7; the match to TRBD2 covers 12 bases. CDR3 residues: CASSNLAGGFFEQYF. CDR3 sequence (DNA): TGTGCCAGTAGTAATCTAGCGGGAGGGTTCTTCGAGCAGTACTTC.